Presented here are 14 T cell receptor beta chains from one specimen sequenced in a study of tissue T cells after allogeneic stem cell transplantation. Generated by immunoSEQ multiplex PCR, the TCRdb table keeps only in-frame clones and is missing some. Of 48,000 or so clones in the sample, 73% are singletons; the top ten hold about 0.7%. Sequenced: sorted cells pooled from one or two spleens. The receptors shown here come from a pool of C57BL/6 mice in good health.

This clone has more than one count but fewer than ten. Here the gene names and germline are mouse. This specimen includes other DNA sequences encoding the same CDR3. Partial CDR3 DNA: TGTGCCAGCAGTTCCAACGAAAGATTATTT. Protein sequence: CASSSNERLF. The complete CDR3 protein is CASSSNERLFF. The rearrangement uses TRBV15 and TRBJ1-4; no firm D call. The read gets to within 1 residue of the CDR3 end, and the germline J gene fills in the rest. This CDR3 has 11 amino acids. Germline-derived CDR1 and CDR2 are SGHND and FRSKSL. Deletions cut 4 bases from V and 3 bases from J, with 0 bases between.

Points on this clone: Genes here carry mouse names. The CDR3 end lies 1 residue beyond the end of the read and is filled in from the germline J gene. The chain employs TRBV5 and TRBJ1-1, with TRBD1 identical over 9 bases. CDR1 is LGHNA, CDR2 YNLKQL, per germline (reference sequence). V shed 4 bases, J shed 1 base, and the junction held 4 bases outside the gene matches. The CDR3 runs to 15 residues. The CDR3: CASSLSTGGNTEVFF. The sequenced CDR3 bases are TGTGCCAGCAGCCTCTCGACAGGGGGAAACACAGAAGTCTTC.

A word on this clone: All gene names here are mouse names. The CDR3 goes on 1 residue after the read ends, and that part is filled in from the germline J gene. The rearrangement uses TRBV19 and TRBJ2-7; D perhaps matches TRBD1 (6 bases). There are 13 residues in the CDR3. Germline values: CDR1 FNHDT, CDR2 SITEND (reference sequence). V lost 2 bases and J lost 2, with 8 bases in between. The part of the CDR3 DNA that was read is TGTGCCAGCAGTATGGCAGGGGCCTATGAACAGTAC. Its protein is CASSMAGAYEQY. The whole CDR3 protein reads CASSMAGAYEQYF.

Comment on this clone: Gene and germline names: mouse. The CDR3 spells CGARQGNNSPLYF. The sequenced CDR3 bases are TGTGGTGCTAGACAGGGAAATAATTCGCCCCTCTAC. The V call is TRBV20, the J call TRBJ1-6; D may be TRBD1 (6 bases). The read halts 1 residue ahead of the CDR3 end, with the missing end drawn from the germline J gene. TRBJ1-6 is known as an ORF, though its function is uncertain. The CDR3 is 13 residues long. V was cut by 3 bases and J by 5 bases, with 8 bases left in between. Per the germline V gene, CDR1 is GFQATS and CDR2 is STVNSAI.

For this clone: The genes and germline here are from mouse. Read coverage stops 1 residue before the CDR3 terminus; the germline J gene supplies the remainder. The chain is built from TRBV23 and TRBJ1-1. The CDR3 loop spans 12 amino acids. CDR1 and CDR2 (germline): KGHTA, FQNQQP. The CDR3 loop reads CSSQEGGTEVFF. The CDR3 DNA, read in part, is TGCTCCAGCCAGGAGGGGGGCACAGAAGTCTTC. Combining the CDR3 with reference TRBV23 and TRBJ1-1 gives the whole variable domain DAAVTQKPRYLIKMKGQEAEMKCIPEKGHTAVFWYQQKQSKELKFLIYFQNQQPLDQIDMVKERFSAVCPSSSLCSLGIRTCEAEDSALYLCSSQEGGTEVFFGKGTRLTVV.

Comment on this clone: Gene names refer to mouse genes. The DNA ends 1 residue before the CDR3 does, and the rest of the CDR3 is filled in from the germline J gene. The V and J genes are TRBV3 and TRBJ1-1, with TRBD1 matching over 7 bases. Per germline, CDR1 SNHLY and CDR2 FYNGKV (reference sequence). The J segment lost 0 bases and the V segment lost 5 bases, leaving 6 bases of the junction unmatched. CDR3 length: 15 residues. CDR3 residues: CASSRQGASNTEVFF. CDR3 DNA (partial): TGTGCCAGCAGCCGACAGGGAGCCTCAAACACAGAAGTCTTC.

On this clone: Here the gene names and germline are mouse. The DNA ends 1 residue before the CDR3 does, and the rest of the CDR3 is filled in from the germline J gene. The J gene is TRBJ2-5, the V gene TRBV29; 10 bases match TRBD1. V lost 2 bases to trimming and J lost 7 bases; unmatched junction nucleotides: 3. The CDR3 has 14 amino acids. The germline V gene has CDR1 MSHET and CDR2 SYDVDS. This chain's CDR3 is CASSLRDRGHTQYF. The DNA read from the CDR3 is TGTGCTAGCAGTTTAAGGGACAGGGGTCACACCCAGTAC.

In its sample, this clone was seen a few times. The genes and germline here are from mouse. CDR3 protein: CASGETIYEQYF. Incomplete CDR3 DNA: TGTGCCAGCGGTGAGACAATTTATGAACAGTAC. The chain carries TRBV13-2 and TRBJ2-7; no clear D. The read ends 1 residue before the CDR3 terminus; that terminus is restored from the germline J gene. V was clipped by 2 bases and J by 4 bases, with 7 bases between them. The CDR3 spans 12 residues. CDR1 is NNHNN, CDR2 SYGAGS, per germline (reference sequence).

About this clone itself: Gene names and germline refer to mouse. The read terminates 1 residue ahead of where the CDR3 ends, so the germline J gene completes it. The J gene is TRBJ1-4, the V gene TRBV19; D unresolved. The CDR3 consists of 14 residues. Germline assignment: CDR1 FNHDT and CDR2 SITEND (reference sequence). Trimming took off 2 bases at V and 0 bases at J, with 5 bases between the two ends. CDR3 bases read: TGTGCCAGCAGTATCAAGTTTTCCAACGAAAGATTATTT. This translates into CASSIKFSNERLF. The whole CDR3 is CASSIKFSNERLFF. Together with reference TRBV19 and TRBJ1-4, the CDR3 gives the full variable domain: GGIITQTPKFLIGQEGQKLTLKCQQNFNHDTMYWYRQDSGKGLRLIYYSITENDLQKGDLSEGYDASREKKSSFSLTVTSAQKNEMAVFLCASSIKFSNERLFFGHGTKLSVL.

As regards this clone: Genes and germline come from the mouse. The sequence runs out 1 residue before the end of the CDR3; the remainder is reconstructed from the germline J gene. The V and J genes are TRBV3 and TRBJ1-4; D is perhaps TRBD1 (6 bases). The CDR3 covers 15 residues. Germline values: CDR1 SNHLY, CDR2 FYNGKV (reference sequence). Between the trimmed V and J ends, which lost 3 bases and 5 bases, there was a span of 13 bases. CDR3 DNA (partial): TGTGCCAGCAGCTTTCCGGGACAAGTAAACGAAAGATTATTT. It codes for CASSFPGQVNERLF. The CDR3 in its entirety is CASSFPGQVNERLFF.

Concerning this clone: The genes and germline here are from mouse. The read ends 1 residue shy of where the CDR3 ends; the end is completed using the germline J gene. The chain couples TRBV3 to TRBJ2-3, with 10 bases lining up with TRBD2. Trimming took 3 bases from V and 2 from J; bases not matched to a gene: 5. CDR1 is SNHLY and CDR2 is FYNGKV in the germline V gene (reference sequence). The CDR3 sequence is 16 residues long. Partial CDR3 DNA: TGTGCCAGCAGCTTGGGACTGGGGAAGGATGCAGAAACGCTGTAT. Translated, it gives CASSLGLGKDAETLY. The full CDR3 protein is CASSLGLGKDAETLYF.

Regarding this clone: These gene names are mouse names. The read ends 1 residue shy of where the CDR3 ends; the end is completed using the germline J gene. The chain recombines TRBV13-1 with TRBJ2-3, with TRBD2 identical over 12 bases. The CDR3 extends over 16 amino acids. Losses at the gene ends were 5 bases for V and 1 base for J; bases not matched to a gene: 5. Germline lookup yields CDR1 NSHNY and CDR2 SYGAGN. The CDR3 DNA, read in part, is TGTGCCAGCAGGAGACTGGGGGGGCGCGGTGCAGAAACGCTGTAT. Protein sequence: CASRRLGGRGAETLY. The full CDR3 sequence reads CASRRLGGRGAETLYF.

Only one count was recorded for this clone. The germline and genes are mouse ones. The read ends 1 residue shy of where the CDR3 ends; the end is completed using the germline J gene. The chain has TRBV13-2 and TRBJ2-5; D is uncertain. The CDR3 totals 13 residues. Trimming cost V 4 bases and J 5 bases, with 11 bases left between them. Germline V gives CDR1 NNHNN, CDR2 SYGAGS (reference sequence). CDR3 sequence: CASGYQEADTQYF. The CDR3 DNA, read in part, is TGTGCCAGCGGTTATCAGGAGGCAGACACCCAGTAC.

Note on this clone: The gene names given are mouse names. The CDR3 end lies 1 residue beyond the end of the read and is filled in from the germline J gene. The V gene is TRBV13-2, the J gene TRBJ2-1, with 7 bases identical to TRBD2. Trimming removed 0 bases from V and 5 bases from J; junction bases left unmatched: 5. The CDR3 extends over 15 amino acids. Germline V gives CDR1 NNHNN, CDR2 SYGAGS (reference sequence). CDR3 in amino acids: CASGDAWGTNAEQFF. The DNA read from the CDR3 is TGTGCCAGCGGTGATGCCTGGGGGACCAATGCTGAGCAGTTC.